This T cell receptor beta chain was recorded in a study of Graves' ophthalmopathy and Graves' hyperthyroidism. Study background: Pretreatment peripheral blood was obtained at initial diagnosis.

Overall study results and limits: Ophthalmopathy could be told apart from stable hyperthyroidism by a 13-signature model (about 90% sensitivity, roughly 81% specificity). Blood also harbored most expanded thyroid clonotypes above 0.001 frequency.

Of note for this clonotype: Its antigen is not known.

Per the germline V gene, CDR1 is DFQATT and CDR2 is SNEGSKA (reference sequence). This CDR3 region has 15 residues. The ends were cut back, 3 bases at V and 0 bases at J, with 15 bases in the middle. For repertoire sequencing, the TCR beta CDR3 regions were amplified from RNA transcripts. Second-round multiplex PCR came after a first-round RT-PCR that employed HTBI primers. One entry per CDR3 protein, called by TCRdb with MiXCR from the multiplex PCR reads. The sample includes 300,000 to 400,000 distinct CDR3 sequences, about 18% of them seen just once. Sequencing input: peripheral blood. The clonotype was recovered from an adult woman with stable Graves' hyperthyroidism. This chain links TRBV20-1 with TRBJ2-7; D gene unclear. The CDR3 loop is CSASDVGISSYEQYF. CDR3 DNA sequence: TGCAGTGCTAGTGATGTAGGGATATCCTCCTACGAGCAGTACTTC.